The clone carrying this TCR beta chain has only a few counts. The sample is drawn from a study of blood T cell repertoires in COVID-19. This CDR3 region has 15 residues. Sequenced by immunoSEQ multiplex PCR; TCRdb stores in-frame clones only, minus some. The sample has about 180,000 clones, roughly 87% seen once. J is TRBJ1-1 and V is TRBV21-1. TRBV21-1 is described as a pseudogene. The sequence was obtained from a woman between 45 and 65 years old who had recovered from COVID-19. Sample: PBMCs or T cells enriched from blood (not recorded which). The CDR3 here is CASSKEWSPDTEAFF. The CDR3 nucleotides are TGTGCCAGCAGCAAAGAGTGGAGTCCGGACACTGAAGCTTTCTTT.